This T cell receptor beta chain was obtained from a study of shared clonotypes between healthy human individuals. Across the study: Three plates were used per donor for CD4 naive, three for CD4 memory, two for CD8 naive and one for CD8 memory.

V shed 0 bases and J shed 5 bases, with 10 bases lying between them. Germline values: CDR1 LNHDA, CDR2 SQIVND (reference sequence). This CDR3 spans 14 amino acids. Clones were sequenced by immunoSEQ multiplex PCR, and TCRdb holds only the in-frame ones, with some missing. The repertoire includes about 2 million clones, around 96% of them detected once, and 0.9% to 1.3% sits in the top ten. Regarding the study as a whole: The researchers took only blood, and tissue repertoires probably look different. Generation of non-shared clonotypes was less probable than generation of clonotypes shared by all four donors. Limited genetic and exposure-history diversity came from having few donors.

CD45RO negativity and positive selection for CCR7 defined naive CD8 cells, a population that excluded terminally differentiated effector memory CD45RA+ cells. On this clone: The target antigen is unknown.

The chain couples TRBV19 to TRBJ1-2; D uncertain. This TCR came from a man aged 18-30 years in good health. Sequenced sample: naive CD8+ T cells sorted from blood. The CDR3 sequence is CASSIDLDGYGYTF. DNA of the CDR3: TGTGCCAGTAGTATAGATCTGGACGGATATGGCTACACCTTC.